This T cell receptor (beta chain) is from a study of blood T cell repertoires in COVID-19 (dated by TCRdb to the early 2020s). With regard to the full study: The collaborator samples originated in the United States, Italy and Spain and spanned the acute and convalescent phases of COVID-19. The material from the prospective study consisted of cDNA or gDNA derived from T cells, B-cell-depleted T cells, or PBMCs. Subjects who had been exposed to COVID-19, were actively infected with it, or had recovered from it provided the deeply sampled blood TCRbeta repertoires that made up the dataset. The repertoires were released in a freely available public database meant as a resource for research on the immune response to SARS-CoV-2. The samples were drawn from two sources: the first 160 participants of the ongoing ImmuneRACE study, and 1,200 or so subjects contributed by 6 global collaborators. A de-identified subject ID, COVID-19 status, age in years and sex were almost always included in the sample metadata. Where available, HLA class I and class II types were obtained from metadata supplied by the sample provider rather than from assay-based typing.

CDR1 and CDR2, per the germline V gene, are SGDLS and YYNGEE. V and J are truncated by 0 bases and 2 bases respectively, leaving an intervening sequence of 15 bases. The CDR3 has 18 amino acids, counting the end cysteine and phenylalanine. Kept here is only the CDR3 DNA, which spans 54 bases and is read in frame from base 1. For this clone: Its cognate antigen has yet to be identified. No base-level quality is on record; no much larger clone is a single base apart.

Whole blood was collected in K2EDTA tubes by collaborating institutions according to the institutions' own protocols. Collaborator samples were shipped for TCRbeta analysis as frozen whole blood, isolated PBMCs, or DNA extracted from either sample type. The immunoSEQ Assay, a bias-controlled multiplex PCR, was used to amplify TCRbeta CDR3 regions from genomic DNA. The source study handled its data this way. Nucleated cell counts per sample were estimated from amplification of reference gene primers within the assay. To quantify the absolute abundance of each unique TCRbeta CDR3 rearrangement, sequence reads were collapsed and filtered. For each sample, productive Simpson clonality was calculated by taking the square root of Simpson's diversity index across productive rearrangements. Imported from immuneACCESS, the table was reduced by TCRdb to in-frame sequences with V and J called. These copies leave out some clones; in studies compared against another copy, an unresolved V gene accounts for under half, and the cause of the remainder is not known. Clonal size and the V and J genes are those of that table, whereas D and trimming came from the DNA. The sample yields 200,000 to 300,000 clones; around 87% were counted once. Over 2% of the sample lies in the top ten.

What the research found in general, with its limitations: How much clinical and demographic metadata was included differed by source and by participant, and the metadata was provided uncurated.

Sample: peripheral blood. The receptor's source is a woman aged 45-65 years with acute or convalescent COVID-19. Rearrangement joined TRBV9 to TRBJ2-6; TRBD1 is a possible D gene, resting on 5 matching bases. The CDR3 region reads CASSVVGIDRAGANVLTF. The DNA reads TGTGCCAGCAGCGTAGTGGGAATTGACAGAGCTGGGGCCAACGTCCTGACTTTC.